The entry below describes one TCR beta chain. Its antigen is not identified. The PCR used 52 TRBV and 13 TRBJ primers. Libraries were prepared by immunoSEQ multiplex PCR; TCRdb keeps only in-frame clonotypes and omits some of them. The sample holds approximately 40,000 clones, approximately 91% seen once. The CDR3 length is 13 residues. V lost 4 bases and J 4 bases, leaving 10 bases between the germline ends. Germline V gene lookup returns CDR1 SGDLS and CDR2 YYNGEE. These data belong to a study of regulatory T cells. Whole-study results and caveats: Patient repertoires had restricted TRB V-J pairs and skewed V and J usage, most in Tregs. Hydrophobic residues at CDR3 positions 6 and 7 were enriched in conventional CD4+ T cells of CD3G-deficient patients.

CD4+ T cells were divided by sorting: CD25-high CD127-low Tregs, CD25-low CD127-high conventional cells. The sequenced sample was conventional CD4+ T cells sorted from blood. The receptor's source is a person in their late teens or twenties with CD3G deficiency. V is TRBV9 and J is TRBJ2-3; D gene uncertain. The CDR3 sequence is CASSRVGSDTQYF. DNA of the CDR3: TGTGCCAGCAGCCGAGTTGGATCAGATACGCAGTATTTT.